This TCR beta chain was sequenced during a study of T cells in tumors after PD-1 blockade. Turning to the study itself: No patient had prior checkpoint blockade, systemic immunosuppression, or radiotherapy within 4 weeks. Peripheral blood samples averaged 36,536 unique clonotypes and more than 100,000 templates. Daily vismodegib 150 mg continued in a subset of anti-PD-1-treated patients. Study-level findings and limits: Blood contained about 38% of the tumor's TCR clonotypes.

This CDR3 has 17 residues. Germline lookup yields CDR1 SGHNT and CDR2 YYREEE (reference sequence). The V end lost 5 bases, the J end lost 0 bases, and 18 bases lay between the germline ends. On this clone: What it binds is not known.

Assay: immunoSEQ multiplex PCR; the TCRdb copy retains only in-frame clones and omits some. The data show roughly 19,000 clones, roughly 80% seen once. This specimen consisted of PBMCs, obtained after anti-PD-1 therapy. This chain joins TRBV5-4 and TRBJ2-1, with D tentatively TRBD2 (6 bases). This TCR was recovered from a human donor with advanced basal cell or squamous cell carcinoma (not recorded which). This CDR3 reads CASRPGTFLSSYNEQFF. The CDR3 coding sequence is TGTGCCAGCAGACCGGGGACTTTCCTAAGCTCCTACAATGAGCAGTTCTTC.